Below are 16 T cell receptor beta chains sequenced from a single sample in a study of beta chain features in type 1 diabetes. Isolated RNA was reverse transcribed in full, so expressed TCRB transcripts were sequenced. The table came from immunoSEQ multiplex PCR; TCRdb's copy has only in-frame clones and leaves some out. The sample holds under 800,000 clones, 15% seen once. Sequences were obtained from naive CD4+ T cells from blood. These receptor sequences come from a man between 18 and 29 years old in good health.

There are a few counts of this clone. The DNA for the CDR3 is TGTGCCAGCACTGAAAGCTCCTACAATGAGCAGTTCTTC. Translated, it gives CASTESSYNEQFF. The chain joins TRBV6-5 to TRBJ2-1; D is unresolved. Germline CDR1 reads MNHEY; CDR2 reads SVGAGI. Deletions cut 7 bases from V and 0 bases from J, with 7 bases between. This CDR3 spans 13 amino acids.

J is TRBJ2-7 and V is TRBV7-9; D perhaps matches TRBD1 (6 bases). Germline assignment: CDR1 SEHNR and CDR2 FQNEAQ (reference sequence). Trimming cost V 3 bases and J 6 bases, with 15 bases left between them. The CDR3 sequence is 14 residues long. This chain's CDR3 is CASSFTRTASEQYF. The CDR3 DNA sequence: TGTGCCAGCAGCTTTACCCGGACAGCCTCCGAGCAGTACTTC.

The chain uses TRBV7-2 and TRBJ1-5, with TRBD1 identical over 7 bases. Germline-derived CDR1 and CDR2 are SGHTA and FQGNSA. The J segment lost 0 bases and the V segment lost 0 bases, leaving 2 bases of the junction unmatched. This CDR3 has 16 residues. This CDR3 reads CASSLATGNSNQPQHF. CDR3 DNA sequence: TGTGCCAGCAGCTTAGCGACAGGGAATAGCAATCAGCCCCAGCATTTT. Supplemented by reference TRBV7-2 and TRBJ1-5, the full variable domain reads GAGVSQSPSNKVTEKGKDVELRCDPISGHTALYWYRQSLGQGLEFLIYFQGNSAPDKSGLPSDRFSAERTGGSVSTLTIQRTQQEDSAVYLCASSLATGNSNQPQHFGDGTRLSIL.

The sample holds a few counts of this clone. The same CDR3 arises from other DNA sequences in this sample as well. The chain recombines TRBV5-1 with TRBJ2-7; D is undetermined. The CDR3 consists of 13 residues. Trimming removed 0 bases at V and 3 bases at J, with 7 bases between. CDR1 is SGHRS and CDR2 is YFSETQ in the germline V gene. CDR3 coding DNA: TGCGCCAGCAGCTTGGCCGGAGTCTACGAGCAGTACTTC. As protein: CASSLAGVYEQYF.

This clone was observed a few times. V is TRBV27 and J is TRBJ1-6; D not resolved. The germline V and J ends were trimmed by 5 bases and 0 bases, with 11 bases remaining between them. The germline gives CDR1 MNHEY, CDR2 SMNVEV (reference sequence). The CDR3 extends over 16 amino acids. The DNA of the CDR3 is TGTGCCAGCAGTCCTACAGCGAGCTCCTATAATTCACCCCTCCACTTT. This gives the protein CASSPTASSYNSPLHF.

This clone was seen only a few times. This chain joins TRBV11-1 and TRBJ1-3; a weak D match, TRBD1 (6 bases). V was pared by 3 bases and J by 0 bases, with 9 bases between. Germline V gives CDR1 SGHAT, CDR2 FQDESV (reference sequence). The CDR3 contains 15 residues. For the CDR3, the DNA is TGTGCCAGCAGCTTCGGGACAACCTCTGGAAACACCATATATTTT. The encoded protein is CASSFGTTSGNTIYF.

The rearrangement uses TRBV18 and TRBJ2-2; D tentatively fits TRBD1 or TRBD2 (6 bases each). The germline V and J ends were trimmed by 2 bases and 3 bases, with 16 bases remaining between them. The germline V gene has CDR1 KGHSH and CDR2 LQKENI. This CDR3 spans 17 amino acids. CDR3 loop: CASSPMSGARDTGELFF. The CDR3 nucleotides are TGTGCCAGCTCACCAATGTCGGGGGCCCGTGACACCGGGGAGCTGTTTTTT.

The chain employs TRBV7-2 and TRBJ2-4; D is possibly TRBD1 or TRBD2 (5 bases each). This CDR3 spans 15 amino acids. The V gene's germline CDR1 is SGHTA and CDR2 FQGNSA. The germline V and J ends were trimmed by 0 bases and 7 bases, with 13 bases remaining between them. CDR3 coding DNA: TGTGCCAGCAGCTTAGCGTCCGGGTGGGGGAACATTCAGTACTTC. Amino acids: CASSLASGWGNIQYF.

In this sample, this clone turned up a few times. The chain combines TRBV7-9 with TRBJ1-6, with D possibly being TRBD1 (6 bases). The CDR3 sequence is 14 residues long. Germline CDR1 SEHNR, CDR2 FQNEAQ (reference sequence). The V end lost 4 bases, the J end lost 7 bases, and 11 bases lay between the germline ends. CDR3: CASSSGTRNSPLHF. CDR3 DNA sequence: TGTGCCAGCAGCTCCGGGACAAGGAATTCACCCCTCCACTTT.

The V and J genes are TRBV7-3 and TRBJ1-6; D not certain. Germline values: CDR1 SGHTA, CDR2 FQGTGA. Trimming shortened V by 5 bases and J by 10 bases, and 12 bases separated the two germline ends. The length of the CDR3 is 13 residues. The CDR3 region is CASSENPKSPLHF. In DNA, the CDR3 is TGTGCCAGCAGCGAAAATCCGAAATCACCCCTCCACTTT.

This clone was recorded only once. Its ends do not fully match the called genes, so a read error is possible. The J gene is TRBJ2-1, the V gene TRBV28; TRBD2 matches 11 bases. The CDR3 totals 16 residues. CDR1 is MDHEN, CDR2 SYDVKM, per germline. CDR3 DNA sequence: TGTGCCGGCAGTCCCCGACTAGCGGGGAAGGAGCATGAGCAGTTCTTC. The encoded protein is CAGSPRLAGKEHEQFF.

The CDR3 protein is CASSSPGTGTEAFF. The CDR3, as DNA: TGTGCCAGCAGCTCCCCCGGGACAGGCACTGAAGCTTTCTTT. The chain employs TRBV7-2 and TRBJ1-1, with TRBD1 matching 8 bases. The CDR3 contains 14 residues. CDR1 SGHTA and CDR2 FQGNSA come from the germline V gene. After removal of 4 bases from V and 4 bases from J, the junction contained 5 bases not matched to a gene.

The chain employs TRBV7-2 and TRBJ1-2; the D gene is possibly TRBD1 (5 bases). V shed 3 bases and J shed 6 bases, with 20 bases lying between them. The CDR3 totals 16 residues. Germline V gene lookup returns CDR1 SGHTA and CDR2 FQGNSA. The CDR3 nucleotides read TGTGCCAGCAGCTTGGGCAGGGTGGCGAATAAGGATGGCTACACCTTC. Its translation is CASSLGRVANKDGYTF.

The V gene is TRBV10-3, the J gene TRBJ2-5, with 8 bases identical to TRBD2. The germline gives CDR1 ENHRY, CDR2 SYGVKD. V lost 8 bases and J lost 2; bases outside the gene matches: 4. This CDR3 contains 13 residues. The DNA for the CDR3 is TGTGCCATCCGGGCTAGCGGGCAAGAGACCCAGTACTTC. Protein: CAIRASGQETQYF.

The chain uses TRBV5-6 and TRBJ1-2, with D possibly being TRBD1 (5 bases). CDR3 length: 15 amino acids. Germline-derived CDR1 and CDR2 are SGHDT and YYEEEE. The V and J ends lost 0 bases and 5 bases respectively, with 14 bases between them. For the CDR3, the DNA is TGTGCCAGCAGCTTGGGGTTTGTGGCAGGGTATGGCTACACCTTC. It yields the protein CASSLGFVAGYGYTF.

V usage is TRBV29-1 and J usage is TRBJ1-5; 8 bases fit TRBD1. The junction had 7 bases not matched to a gene; V was cut back by 6 bases and J by 6 bases. This CDR3 has 13 amino acids. Germline lookup yields CDR1 SQVTM and CDR2 ANQGSEA. The CDR3 DNA reads as TGCAGCGTGAAGGGACAGGAAGGTCAGCCCCAGCATTTT. Translating gives CSVKGQEGQPQHF.